This TCR beta chain was recovered during a study of blood T cell repertoires in COVID-19. On the study more broadly: Sources were T cells, B-cell-depleted T cells, or PBMCs; the material itself was cDNA or gDNA.

Generated by immunoSEQ multiplex PCR, the TCRdb table keeps only in-frame clones and is missing some. The data hold tens of thousands of clones, with 83% observed a single time. This clone was found once. This clonotype originated in a human donor in a cohort sampled during active COVID-19. The specimen sequenced was peripheral blood.

CDR3 in amino acids: CAILPEGSYEQYF. CDR3 DNA sequence: TGTGCCATCCTTCCCGAGGGCTCCTACGAGCAGTACTTC. The chain is built from TRBV10-3 and TRBJ2-7; the D gene is possibly TRBD2 (5 bases). V lost 8 bases and J lost 0, with 11 bases in between. This CDR3 contains 13 residues. Germline CDR1 reads ENHRY; CDR2 reads SYGVKD.